The text below deals with one T cell receptor beta chain. Data came from immunoSEQ multiplex PCR; TCRdb stores just in-frame clones and leaves some out. The repertoire holds tens of thousands of clones, with just under 95% as singletons. This sample stems from a study of technical replicates of blood from four donors. In germline, CDR1 is SGHVS, CDR2 FNYEAQ. Deletions cut 0 bases from V and 5 bases from J, with 17 bases between. This CDR3 region has 16 residues. The V and J genes are TRBV7-6 and TRBJ2-7; D may be TRBD1 (5 bases). This receptor was taken from a human donor in good health. The specimen was T cells isolated from PBMCs. This chain's CDR3 is CASSLAGRQGKDEQYF. The CDR3 coding sequence is TGTGCCAGCAGCTTAGCGGGTCGGCAGGGTAAAGACGAGCAGTACTTC.